These 15 T cell receptor beta chains were all obtained from the same sample, sequenced in a study of blood T cell repertoires in COVID-19. TCRdb keeps only in-frame clones here, not all; method: immunoSEQ multiplex PCR. The sample carries about 130,000 clones, about 86% recorded once. The sequenced material came from PBMCs or T cells enriched from blood (not recorded which). The source of these receptors is a man aged 50 to 60 who had recovered from COVID-19.

This rearrangement joins TRBV18 to TRBJ1-2; 8 nucleotides match TRBD1. CDR3 length equals 12 residues. The germline gives CDR1 KGHSH, CDR2 LQKENI. With V trimmed by 5 bases and J by 5 bases, 1 base remained unmatched. CDR3 protein: CASSDRGYGYTF. CDR3 in DNA: TGTGCCAGCTCAGACAGGGGATATGGCTACACCTTC.

Regarding this clone: This same CDR3 is encoded by further DNA sequences in the sample. The gene calls are TRBV12-3 or TRBV12-4 and TRBJ1-3; 7 bases are a match to TRBD1. Trimming cost V 6 bases and J 3 bases; bases outside gene matches: 2. The CDR3 spans 13 residues. The CDR3: CASSSGGGNTIYF. CDR3 nucleotides: TGTGCCAGCAGCTCAGGGGGTGGAAACACCATATATTTT.

The chain carries TRBV12-3 or TRBV12-4 and TRBJ1-4; maybe TRBD1 (5 bases). The CDR3 loop spans 12 amino acids. V was shortened by 3 bases and J by 11 bases, with 10 bases between the two germline ends. The CDR3 region is CASSFNRGKLFF. The CDR3 nucleotides are TGTGCCAGCAGTTTTAATCGGGGGAAACTGTTTTTT.

This chain joins TRBV10-3 and TRBJ2-5; 8 bases align to TRBD1. This CDR3 has 14 residues. Trimming cost V 6 bases and J 4 bases; bases outside gene matches: 7. CDR1 is ENHRY and CDR2 is SYGVKD in the germline V gene. The CDR3 region is CAIRADRAGETQYF. The CDR3 nucleotides are TGTGCCATCAGGGCGGACAGGGCAGGAGAGACCCAGTACTTC.

This clone was found once. The CDR3 sequence is CASSYDSYNEQFF. For the CDR3, the DNA is TGTGCCAGCAGTTATGACAGCTACAATGAGCAGTTCTTC. V and J are TRBV6-5 and TRBJ2-1; maybe TRBD1 (5 bases). V dropped 3 bases and J dropped 3 bases, with 6 bases sitting between them. CDR1 and CDR2 (germline): MNHEY, SVGAGI. CDR3 length: 13 amino acids.

The genes are TRBV7-2 and TRBJ2-7; TRBD1 matches 8 bases. This CDR3 is built from 14 residues. The J segment lost 4 bases and the V segment lost 3 bases, leaving 5 bases of the junction unmatched. Germline V gene data show CDR1 as SGHTA and CDR2 as FQGNSA. CDR3 sequence reads: CASSFGQGTYEQYF. The CDR3 DNA reads TGTGCCAGCAGCTTTGGACAGGGAACGTACGAGCAGTACTTC. Full variable domain (remainder filled in from reference TRBV7-2 and TRBJ2-7): GAGVSQSPSNKVTEKGKDVELRCDPISGHTALYWYRQSLGQGLEFLIYFQGNSAPDKSGLPSDRFSAERTGGSVSTLTIQRTQQEDSAVYLCASSFGQGTYEQYFGPGTRLTVT.

The chain uses TRBV5-1 and TRBJ2-7; TRBD1 matches at 8 bases. CDR1 SGHRS and CDR2 YFSETQ come from the germline V gene. V dropped 1 base and J dropped 6; count of bases not matched to a gene: 3. This CDR3 has 13 amino acids. CDR3 in amino acids: CASSLTGGLEQYF. CDR3 bases: TGCGCCAGCAGCTTGACAGGGGGACTCGAGCAGTACTTC.

The chain recombines TRBV9 with TRBJ2-2, with D perhaps matching TRBD2 (6 bases). Per germline, CDR1 SGDLS and CDR2 YYNGEE. With 0 bases removed from V and 0 bases from J, the gap between germline ends came to 9 bases. The CDR3 covers 16 residues. The CDR3 DNA follows: TGTGCCAGCAGCGTAGGGGACTGGGCGAACACCGGGGAGCTGTTTTTT. Its protein is CASSVGDWANTGELFF.

This clone came up once. This chain joins TRBV19 and TRBJ2-2, with 7 bases lining up with TRBD1. The junction had 10 bases not matched to a gene; V was cut back by 10 bases and J by 5 bases. CDR3 length: 14 residues. In germline, CDR1 is LNHDA, CDR2 SQIVND (reference sequence). CDR3 nucleotide sequence: TGTGCCACTTACAGGGGCGGTATGACCGGGGAGCTGTTTTTT. This gives the protein CATYRGGMTGELFF.

The chain combines TRBV5-5 with TRBJ1-2, with 7 bases lining up with TRBD1. CDR3 length: 14 amino acids. Trimming at V came to 3 bases and at J to 2 bases, leaving 4 bases not matched to a gene. The germline V gene encodes CDR1 SGHKS and CDR2 YYEKEE (reference sequence). CDR3 coding DNA: TGTGCCAGCAGCTGGGGACAGACGAACTATGGCTACACCTTC. This translates into CASSWGQTNYGYTF.

The chain links TRBV5-1 to TRBJ2-7; 8 bases agree with TRBD1. This CDR3 region has 16 residues. Germline assignment: CDR1 SGHRS and CDR2 YFSETQ. V shed 7 bases, J shed 2 bases, and the junction held 14 bases outside the gene matches. In DNA form, the CDR3 reads TGCGCCAGCGCCCTGGCGCTTGGGACAGGTCCCTACGAGCAGTACTTC. It codes for CASALALGTGPYEQYF.

The V and J genes are TRBV24-1 and TRBJ2-7; TRBD1 agrees at 7 bases. CDR3 length equals 13 residues. Per germline, CDR1 KGHDR and CDR2 SFDVKD. The trim removed 4 bases at V and 6 bases at J, leaving 5 bases unmatched. CDR3 bases: TGTGCCACCAGTGACCCACAGGGGAGCGAGCAGTACTTC. This encodes CATSDPQGSEQYF.

The chain employs TRBV4-3 and TRBJ1-1; perhaps TRBD1 as D (6 bases). Trimming stripped 0 bases from V and 0 bases from J, with 8 bases between. Per the germline V gene, CDR1 is LGHNA and CDR2 is YSLEER. The CDR3 sequence is 15 residues long. Here the CDR3 DNA reads TGCGCCAGCAGCCAAGAGTGGGGGCTGAACACTGAAGCTTTCTTT. It specifies CASSQEWGLNTEAFF.

The rearrangement joins TRBV6-1 to TRBJ1-2; D uncertain. Germline V gene data show CDR1 as MNHNS and CDR2 as SASEGT. Trimming took off 3 bases at V and 1 base at J, with 6 bases between the two ends. CDR3 length: 13 residues. The CDR3 nucleotides read TGTGCCAGCAGTGACGGGGATAACTATGGCTACACCTTC. Protein sequence: CASSDGDNYGYTF.

The chain links TRBV19 to TRBJ1-2; TRBD1 aligns across 10 bases. This CDR3 has 14 residues. The germline CDR1 and CDR2 sequences are LNHDA and SQIVND (reference sequence). V lost 1 base and J lost 5; bases outside the gene matches: 1. CDR3 sequence: CASSIGQGAYGYTF. As DNA, the CDR3 is TGTGCCAGTAGTATAGGACAGGGGGCATATGGCTACACCTTC.